This paragraph reports one T cell receptor (beta chain). What it binds is unknown. Assay: immunoSEQ multiplex PCR; the TCRdb copy retains only in-frame clones and omits some. The table lists just under 70,000 clones, about two thirds of them singletons, with about 5.7% in the top ten. This sample is part of a study of cytotoxic CD8 clonotypes in ibrutinib-treated CLL. Study observations and caveats: Sampling times, which were not matched between the groups, differed between sustained-remission patients and progressing patients. Having risen at ibrutinib response, clonality had fallen back toward baseline by progression. Relative to age-matched healthy donors, clonality at baseline was higher, and it tracked circulating CD8+ T-cell counts.

Germline CDR1 and CDR2: MNHNS and SASEGT. The CDR3 has 13 residues. Losses at the gene ends were 10 bases for V and 2 bases for J; bases not matched to a gene: 6. The material was PBMCs, obtained after 12 months of ibrutinib treatment. The TCR originated in a human donor with chronic lymphocytic leukemia. The chain employs TRBV6-1 and TRBJ2-3, with 7 bases matching TRBD2. The CDR3 region has the DNA TGTGCCACCCCGGGGGGATACACAGATACGCAGTATTTT. Translation gives CATPGGYTDTQYF.